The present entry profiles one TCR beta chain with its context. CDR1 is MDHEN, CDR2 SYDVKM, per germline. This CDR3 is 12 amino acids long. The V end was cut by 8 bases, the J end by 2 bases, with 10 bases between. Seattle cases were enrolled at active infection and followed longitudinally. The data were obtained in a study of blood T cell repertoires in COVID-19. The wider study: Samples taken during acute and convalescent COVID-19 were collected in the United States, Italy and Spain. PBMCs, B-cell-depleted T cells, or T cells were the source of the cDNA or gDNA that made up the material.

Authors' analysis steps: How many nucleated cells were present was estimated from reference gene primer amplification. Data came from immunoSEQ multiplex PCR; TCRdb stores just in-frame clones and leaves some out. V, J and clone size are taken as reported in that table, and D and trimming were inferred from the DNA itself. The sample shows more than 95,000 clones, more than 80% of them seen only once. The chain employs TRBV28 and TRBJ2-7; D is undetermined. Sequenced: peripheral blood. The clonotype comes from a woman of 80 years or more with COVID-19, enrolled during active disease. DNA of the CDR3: TGTGCCAGCCGGAGCGCGACCTACGAGCAGTACTTC. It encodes CASRSATYEQYF.